What follows are 21 T cell receptor beta chains derived from one specimen sequenced in a study of blood T cells in healthy people across ages. Combining a sample-barcoded 5' primer with a J-beta primer mix, a second PCR ran for 7 to 11 cycles. TCRdb used MiXCR to reprocess the 5' RACE reads, holding one entry per CDR3 protein. The sample gives hundreds of thousands of distinct CDR3 sequences, around half of which show up once; under 35% is in the top ten. Sequencing was performed on blood. The origin of the receptors is an older woman in good health.

In regard to this clonotype: A junction end diverges from the germline sequence, so it may reflect a read error. CDR3 bases: TGTGTCAGCAGTGAAGTCGGACATCAGCGGCGCTACACCTTC. Residues: CVSSEVGHQRRYTF. The V gene is TRBV25-1, the J gene TRBJ1-2; D perhaps matches TRBD1 (5 bases). The length of the CDR3 is 14 residues. The germline V gene has CDR1 MGHDK and CDR2 SYGVNS.

The chain combines TRBV4-3 with TRBJ2-1, with D maybe TRBD2 (6 bases). Germline values: CDR1 LGHNA, CDR2 YSLEER. The ends were cut back, 1 base at V and 13 bases at J, with 23 bases in the middle. This CDR3 contains 16 residues. CDR3 residues: CASSQGSGEKTPRQFF. For the CDR3, the DNA is TGCGCCAGCAGCCAAGGTTCGGGGGAGAAAACCCCCAGACAGTTCTTC.

The chain carries TRBV7-2 and TRBJ2-1, with TRBD2 matching over 7 bases. Germline CDR1 SGHTA, CDR2 FQGNSA. The CDR3 consists of 15 residues. V trimming: 7 bases; J trimming: 5 bases; junction bases outside the gene matches: 11. The CDR3 region is CASKWTREAHNEQFF. For the CDR3, the DNA is TGTGCCAGCAAATGGACTCGGGAGGCCCACAATGAGCAGTTCTTC.

The table lists this clonotype with a few counts. The chain combines TRBV7-2 with TRBJ2-7, with 9 bases matching TRBD2. V lost 1 base to trimming and J lost 0 bases; unmatched junction nucleotides: 7. Germline lookup yields CDR1 SGHTA and CDR2 FQGNSA. This CDR3 spans 17 amino acids. The DNA for the CDR3 is TGTGCCAGCAGCTTAGAATGGCTAGCGGGAAGCTCCTACGAGCAGTACTTC. This sequence encodes CASSLEWLAGSSYEQYF.

The chain couples TRBV21-1 to TRBJ1-2; the tabulated D call, TRBD1, remains unverified against the DNA. TRBV21-1 represents a pseudogene. The CDR3 length is 14 residues. CDR3 sequence reads: CASSNHEGLYGYTF. The CDR3 DNA follows: TGTGCCAGCAGCAATCACGAGGGGCTCTATGGCTACACCTTC.

This clonotype showed up just a few times. The chain is built from TRBV14 and TRBJ2-5; no firm D call. The DNA matches TRBJ2-7 better at its end, which makes the J call doubtful. CDR1 is SGHDN, CDR2 FVKESK, per germline. This CDR3 is 12 amino acids long. The CDR3 loop is CASSQAPTEQYF. The CDR3 DNA is TGTGCCAGCAGCCAAGCCCCCACCGAGCAGTACTTC.

This clonotype was observed once. The chain uses TRBV14 and TRBJ1-2; TRBD1 is a possible D gene (5 bases). Germline loops: CDR1 SGHDN, CDR2 FVKESK. CDR3 size: 17 residues. V was clipped by 0 bases and J by 12 bases, with 26 bases between them. The CDR3: CASSQDQLGGGSRIDTF. In nucleotides, the CDR3 is TGTGCCAGCAGCCAAGATCAACTGGGCGGGGGTTCCAGAATTGACACCTTC.

Only a few counts were recorded for this clonotype. The chain's CDR3 is CASSQDPLEQYF. As DNA, the CDR3 is TGTGCCAGCAGCCAAGACCCACTCGAGCAGTACTTC. The rearrangement uses TRBV3-1 and TRBJ2-7, with D unresolved. Per germline, CDR1 LGHDT and CDR2 YNNKEL (reference sequence). The CDR3 length is 12 residues. Trimming left V 0 bases short and J 6 bases short, with 6 bases between.

CDR3 protein: CASSTTQGSYNEQFF. In DNA, the CDR3 is TGTGCCAGCAGCACGACTCAAGGCTCCTACAATGAGCAGTTCTTC. The chain employs TRBV9 and TRBJ2-1; the D is unclear. The CDR3 covers 15 residues. Germline V gene sequence: CDR1 SGDLS, CDR2 YYNGEE. Trimming pared 4 bases from V and 0 bases from J, leaving 11 bases between.

This chain links TRBV20-1 with TRBJ1-1, with TRBD1 identical over 7 bases. The CDR3 runs to 13 residues. The germline V gene has CDR1 DFQATT and CDR2 SNEGSKA (reference sequence). The junction had 9 bases not matched to a gene; V was cut back by 6 bases and J by 5 bases. The DNA for the CDR3 is TGCAGTGCCCAAGACAGGGTAGCAACTGAAGCTTTCTTT. It encodes CSAQDRVATEAFF.

The V gene is TRBV4-3, the J gene TRBJ2-7; 7 bases are shared with TRBD1. Gene TRBJ2-5 matches the end of the DNA better, so the J call may be wrong. The CDR3 loop spans 18 amino acids. Germline V gene data show CDR1 as LGHNA and CDR2 as YSLEER. The CDR3 nucleotides read TGCGCCAGCAGCCAAGATCTCTCCGGCGACAGGGTAGGAGAGACCCAGTACTTC. Its protein product is CASSQDLSGDRVGETQYF.

The sample holds a few counts of this clonotype. J is TRBJ1-2 and V is TRBV29-1; TRBD1 might be the D (5 bases). CDR3 length: 14 residues. V gave up 1 base and J gave up 8 bases, with 17 bases separating them. Looked up from germline, CDR1 is SQVTM and CDR2 is ANQGSEA. CDR3 in amino acids: CSVEVFDSSVGYTF. CDR3 nucleotides: TGCAGCGTTGAAGTTTTTGACAGTTCAGTCGGCTACACCTTC.

This clonotype was picked up one time. The chain joins TRBV20-1 to TRBJ2-1, with D possibly being TRBD2 (5 bases). The CDR3 is 15 amino acids. CDR1 DFQATT and CDR2 SNEGSKA come from the germline V gene (reference sequence). The germline V and J ends were trimmed by 6 bases and 8 bases, with 23 bases remaining between them. Here the CDR3 reads CSATRGSDHWDEQFF. CDR3 nucleotides: TGCAGTGCCACCCGAGGGAGTGACCACTGGGATGAGCAGTTCTTC.

The chain employs TRBV4-2 and TRBJ2-5; 9 positions match TRBD1. The J segment lost 1 base and the V segment lost 2 bases, leaving 8 bases of the junction unmatched. Germline assignment: CDR1 LGHNA and CDR2 YNFKEQ. CDR3 size: 17 residues. CDR3 residues: CASSQLSGQGFQETQYF. Here the CDR3 DNA reads TGTGCCAGCAGCCAACTTTCGGGACAGGGCTTCCAAGAGACCCAGTACTTC.

The chain is built from TRBV29-1 and TRBJ2-5; tentative D call: TRBD1 (6 bases). CDR1 is SQVTM, CDR2 ANQGSEA, per germline. The CDR3 is 12 residues long. The V end was cut by 6 bases, the J end by 7 bases, with 15 bases between. CDR3 protein: CSVQGGAATQYF. As DNA, the CDR3 is TGCAGCGTCCAAGGGGGAGCGGCGACCCAGTACTTC. The full variable domain, its missing parts supplied by reference TRBV29-1 and TRBJ2-5, is SAVISQKPSRDICQRGTSLTIQCQVDSQVTMMFWYRQQPGQSLTLIATANQGSEATYESGFVIDKFPISRPNLTFSTLTVSNMSPEDSSIYLCSVQGGAATQYFGPGTRLLVL.

The gene calls are TRBV7-9 and TRBJ2-5, with D unclear. The J call may not be correct, given that the DNA end is closer to TRBJ2-7. The CDR3 extends over 12 amino acids. Germline CDR1 and CDR2: SEHNR and FQNEAQ (reference sequence). This CDR3 reads CASSLDRAEQYF. The CDR3 nucleotides are TGTGCCAGCAGCTTAGATCGGGCCGAGCAGTACTTC.

This clonotype has more than one count but fewer than ten. V is TRBV20-1 and J is TRBJ2-5, with 9 bases that match TRBD1. This CDR3 contains 12 residues. CDR1 DFQATT and CDR2 SNEGSKA come from the germline V gene (reference sequence). The CDR3 nucleotides read TGCAGCCGGCAGGACAGGGGAGAGACCCAGTACTTC. Translation: CSRQDRGETQYF.

The J gene is TRBJ2-1, the V gene TRBV11-1, with TRBD1 identical over 8 bases. The V gene end was trimmed by 6 bases and the J gene end by 7 bases; junction bases not matched to a gene: 17. The CDR3 runs to 17 residues. In germline, CDR1 is SGHAT, CDR2 FQDESV (reference sequence). As DNA, the CDR3 is TGTGCCAGCAGTCTCCGATCCCCAGGACAGGGTACGAATGAGCAGTTCTTC. Translating it yields CASSLRSPGQGTNEQFF.

As to this clonotype: At one end, the junction sequence differs from germline, possibly due to a read error. This rearrangement joins TRBV10-2 to TRBJ2-2; maybe TRBD1 (7 bases). The CDR3 runs 15 residues. Germline CDR1 WSHSY, CDR2 SAAADI. The CDR3 coding sequence is TGCGCCAGCACCGAAGACAGGGTCCGGACCGGGGGGCTGTTTTTT. It is translated as CASTEDRVRTGGLFF.

On this clonotype itself: Sequence at one end of the junction differs from germline and may be a read error. The chain uses TRBV14 and TRBJ2-5, with D perhaps TRBD1 or TRBD2 (6 bases each). Germline V gene sequence: CDR1 SGHDN, CDR2 FVKESK. The CDR3 contains 15 residues. The CDR3, as DNA: TGTCCCAGCAGCCAAGGGGGGACACTTCAAGAGACCCAGTACTTC. Translating it yields CPSSQGGTLQETQYF. Using reference TRBV14 and TRBJ2-5 for the parts outside the CDR3, the full variable domain is EAGVTQFPSHSVIEKGQTVTLRCDPISGHDNLYWYRRVMGKEIKFLLHFVKESKQDESGMPNNRFLAERTGGTYSTLKVQPAELEDSGVYFCPSSQGGTLQETQYFGPGTRLLVL.

This clonotype showed up just a few times. V and J are TRBV6-2 or TRBV6-3 and TRBJ2-7; TRBD1 matches at 8 bases. The CDR3 is made up of 15 amino acids. The germline gives CDR1 MNHEY, CDR2 SVGEGT. V shed 2 bases, J shed 2 bases, and the junction held 5 bases outside the gene matches. CDR3 nucleotides: TGTGCCAGCAGTTACCAGGGGACAGGACCCTACGAGCAGTACTTC. Translated, it gives CASSYQGTGPYEQYF.